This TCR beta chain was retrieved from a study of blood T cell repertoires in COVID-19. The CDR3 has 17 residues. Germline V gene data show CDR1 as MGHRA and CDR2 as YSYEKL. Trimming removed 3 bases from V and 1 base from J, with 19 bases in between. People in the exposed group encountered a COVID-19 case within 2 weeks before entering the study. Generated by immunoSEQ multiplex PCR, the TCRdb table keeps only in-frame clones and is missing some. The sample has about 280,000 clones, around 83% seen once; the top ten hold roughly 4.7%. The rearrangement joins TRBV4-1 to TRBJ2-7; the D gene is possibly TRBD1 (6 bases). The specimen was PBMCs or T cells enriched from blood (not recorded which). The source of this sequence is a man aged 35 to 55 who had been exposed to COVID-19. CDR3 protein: CASSHKRGQTLSYEQYF. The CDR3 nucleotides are TGCGCCAGCAGCCATAAACGCGGACAGACTTTGTCCTACGAGCAGTACTTC.